Presented here are 23 T cell receptor beta chains from one specimen sequenced in a study of tumor-infiltrating lymphocytes in primary liver carcinoma. The tissue used was unsorted bulk material of about 19-30 mg. RNA and DNA were co-extracted from it with the AllPrep DNA/RNA mini kit. A constant-region primer served to make TCR beta cDNA from roughly 500 ng total RNA. Three nested multiplex PCR rounds, a slightly modified ARM-PCR, produced the libraries for TCR beta. TRBV1-TRBV30 forward primers paired with a C-beta reverse primer were used in the first two PCR rounds, which ran roughly 9 cycles each. TCRdb passed the multiplex PCR reads through MiXCR, listing each CDR3 protein once. The sample lists just under 45,000 distinct CDR3 sequences, approximately 70% occurring once. The material sequenced was liver tumor tissue from sampling region 2. Specified subset: tumor region T2, inferior pole. The receptors were gathered from a man aged 40-49 years with primary liver carcinoma and hepatitis B virus infection.

Note on this clonotype: One end of the junction is discordant with germline, which a read error may explain. This rearrangement joins TRBV5-5 to TRBJ2-7, with D perhaps TRBD2 (5 bases). This CDR3 comprises 16 residues. In germline, CDR1 is SGHKS, CDR2 YYEKEE (reference sequence). This chain's CDR3 is CASCLVIGAEVWEHYF. The CDR3 DNA sequence: TGTGCCAGCTGCTTGGTTATAGGAGCGGAAGTATGGGAGCATTACTTC. The variable domain in full, with the rest retrieved from reference TRBV5-5 and TRBJ2-7, is DAGVTQSPTHLIKTRGQQVTLRCSPISGHKSVSWYQQVLGQGPQFIFQYYEKEERGRGNFPDRFSARQFPNYSSELNVNALLLGDSALYLCASCLVIGAEVWEHYFGPGTRLTVT.

This clonotype was counted a single time. A read error may produce the germline difference seen at one junction end. The genes are TRBV11-2 and TRBJ2-2; D possibly uses TRBD1 or TRBD2 (5 bases each). This CDR3 comprises 13 residues. The germline V gene encodes CDR1 SGHAT and CDR2 FQNNGV. The CDR3 protein is CASTDSDTGELFF. CDR3 DNA sequence: TGTGCCAGCACAGACTCGGACACCGGGGAGCTGTTTTTC.

For this clonotype: The junction differs from germline at one of its ends, possibly a read error. The chain couples TRBV5-1 to TRBJ2-3; 7 bases map to TRBD2. The CDR3 consists of 16 residues. CDR1 and CDR2 (germline): SGHRS, YFSETQ. CDR3 DNA sequence: TGCACCAGCACACCTAGCGGAGAAACTAGCACAGATACGCAGTATTTT. This codes for CTSTPSGETSTDTQYF.

With respect to this clonotype: At one end the junction does not follow the germline gene, possibly because of a read error. The chain has TRBV6-1 and TRBJ2-7; no firm D call. The CDR3 is made up of 11 amino acids. From germline, CDR1 is MNHNS and CDR2 SASEGT. CDR3 loop: CVSSRLYKQYF. The CDR3 DNA is TGTGTCAGCAGTCGACTCTACAAGCAGTACTTC.

This clonotype has ten or more counts. The V and J genes are TRBV6-1 and TRBJ1-2; D perhaps matches TRBD1 (6 bases). Germline values: CDR1 MNHNS, CDR2 SASEGT. CDR3 length: 16 amino acids. V lost 5 bases and J 7 bases, leaving 23 bases between the germline ends. CDR3 bases: TGTGCCAGCAGTCCCCACCGGGGGGGGCAGGCTGGTGGCTACACCTTC. It is translated as CASSPHRGGQAGGYTF.

Relative to its sample, this clonotype is medium-sized. The chain employs TRBV29-1 and TRBJ1-2; D not resolved. CDR1 SQVTM and CDR2 ANQGSEA come from the germline V gene. This CDR3 region has 14 residues. The V and J ends lost 0 bases and 8 bases respectively, with 16 bases between them. CDR3 bases: TGCAGCGTTGAAGAGGGCCGCAGGTCATACGGCTACACCTTC. It translates to CSVEEGRRSYGYTF. Full variable domain (remainder filled in from reference TRBV29-1 and TRBJ1-2): SAVISQKPSRDICQRGTSLTIQCQVDSQVTMMFWYRQQPGQSLTLIATANQGSEATYESGFVIDKFPISRPNLTFSTLTVSNMSPEDSSIYLCSVEEGRRSYGYTFGSGTRLTVV.

With regard to this clonotype: Sequence at one end of the junction differs from germline and may be a read error. The genes are TRBV12-3 or TRBV12-4 and TRBJ2-3; 8 bases agree with TRBD2. The CDR3 contains 13 residues. CDR3 in amino acids: CAGSTSGTDMQYF. The CDR3 DNA reads TGTGCCGGCAGTACTAGCGGCACAGATATGCAGTATTTT.

The count of this clonotype is one. The J gene is TRBJ2-5, the V gene TRBV4-3, with TRBD2 identical over 11 bases. The germline gives CDR1 LGHNA, CDR2 YSLEER. CDR3 size: 17 residues. V lost 10 bases to trimming and J lost 5 bases; unmatched junction nucleotides: 18. The CDR3: CANSQAASGRTGETQYF. The CDR3, as DNA: TGCGCCAACAGTCAAGCGGCTAGCGGGAGGACCGGTGAGACCCAGTACTTC.

In regard to this clonotype: The junction departs from the called germline gene at one end, perhaps through a read error. The chain joins TRBV11-2 to TRBJ2-6; 8 nucleotides agree with TRBD1. The CDR3 consists of 21 residues. Germline CDR1 SGHAT, CDR2 FQNNGV. For the CDR3, the DNA is TGTGCCAACAGCATGGGGGGAGACAGGGGCATTTCCCTCTCTGGGATCAACGTCCTGACTTTC. Translated: CANSMGGDRGISLSGINVLTF.

This clonotype was recorded at least ten times. A much larger clone differs by one base, so this may be a read error. This chain uses TRBV4-3 with TRBJ1-1; no definite D call. V lost 0 bases to trimming and J lost 5 bases, with 13 bases between them. Germline V lookup: CDR1 LGHNA, CDR2 YSLEER. This CDR3 is built from 15 residues. DNA for the CDR3: TGCGCCAGCAGCCAAGATCGCGTTCTCAAGACTGAAGCTTTCTTT. It translates to CASSQDRVLKTEAFF.

About this clonotype itself: Since the CDR3 does not end with the conserved phenylalanine or tryptophan, this likely comes from a read error. The V call is TRBV6-6, the J call TRBJ2-7; D could derive from TRBD1 or TRBD2 (5 bases each). Per germline, CDR1 MNHNY and CDR2 SVGAGI (reference sequence). The length of the CDR3 is 16 residues. This chain's CDR3 is CANSHPPGRSSYEQYS. CDR3 in DNA: TGTGCCAACAGTCATCCCCCGGGACGCAGCTCCTACGAGCAGTACTCC.

This clonotype was found once. This chain joins TRBV6-1 and TRBJ2-1; D is perhaps TRBD1 (5 bases). Germline V lookup: CDR1 MNHNS, CDR2 SASEGT. This CDR3 is built from 14 residues. Trimming stripped 5 bases from V and 8 bases from J, with 16 bases between. This chain's CDR3 is CASSRTRADDEQFF. CDR3 sequence (DNA): TGTGCCAGCAGTAGGACAAGGGCTGACGATGAGCAGTTCTTC.

With respect to this clonotype: The conserved phenylalanine or tryptophan normally closing the CDR3 is absent here, so this likely arose from a read error. The limits of the CDR3 on the DNA are not certain, so only TCRdb's listed CDR3 is given. The J gene is TRBJ1-5, the V gene TRBV29-1; the DNA was not compared with TRBD1, the D call given in the table. Germline V gene data show CDR1 as SQVTM and CDR2 as ANQGSEA. A total of 12 residues make up the CDR3, ends included. Here the CDR3 reads CSGEQANQPLHC.

Details on this clonotype: The CDR3 carries no conserved terminal phenylalanine or tryptophan, so it likely arises from a read error. The chain uses TRBV5-4 and TRBJ2-1, with D unclear. This CDR3 region has 11 residues. Germline V gene lookup returns CDR1 SGHNT and CDR2 YYREEE (reference sequence). In DNA form, the CDR3 reads TGTACCAGCAGCTCCTACAATGAGCAGTTCTCC. It encodes CTSSSYNEQFS.

In this sample, this clonotype turned up a few times. This rearrangement joins TRBV12-3 or TRBV12-4 to TRBJ2-7; D ambiguous. CDR3 length: 14 amino acids. With 5 bases removed from V and 3 bases from J, the gap between germline ends came to 14 bases. This CDR3 reads CASSPVGFGYEQYF. CDR3 coding DNA: TGTGCCAGCAGTCCAGTGGGTTTCGGCTACGAGCAGTACTTC.

To note about this clonotype: One junction end disagrees with the germline gene, perhaps due to a read error. The rearrangement joins TRBV11-2 to TRBJ2-2, with a weak D call TRBD2 (5 bases). Per the germline V gene, CDR1 is SGHAT and CDR2 is FQNNGV. The CDR3 has 15 residues. CDR3 DNA sequence: TGTGCCAGCAGTTTACTATCGGGGAACACCGGGGAGATGTTTTTT. This gives the protein CASSLLSGNTGEMFF.

This clonotype is judged medium-sized. The V and J genes are TRBV12-3 or TRBV12-4 and TRBJ2-7; the match to TRBD1 covers 7 bases. Germline trimming cut 7 bases from V and 5 bases from J; bases unmatched to any gene: 11. CDR3 length: 14 amino acids. CDR3 sequence (DNA): TGTGCCAGCACCCCCGGGACAGAAAAACACGAGCAGTACTTC. This translates into CASTPGTEKHEQYF.

Details on this clonotype: One end of the junction is discordant with germline, which a read error may explain. The genes are TRBV4-1 and TRBJ2-1; 7 nucleotides match TRBD2. Looked up from germline, CDR1 is MGHRA and CDR2 is YSYEKL. The CDR3 covers 17 residues. Here the CDR3 reads CASSPRGVVGGRSEQLF. The DNA for the CDR3 is TGCGCCAGCAGCCCCAGAGGGGTAGTGGGAGGGCGTAGTGAACAGTTATTC.

Remarks on this clonotype: One end of the junction is discordant with germline, which a read error may explain. The genes are TRBV30 and TRBJ1-1; tentative D call: TRBD1 (5 bases). The V gene's germline CDR1 is GTSNPN and CDR2 SVGIG (reference sequence). The CDR3 runs 13 residues. In nucleotides, the CDR3 is TGTGCCTGGAGCCTCCTCGAGGGGACTGAAACTTTCTTC. This codes for CAWSLLEGTETFF.

This clonotype showed up just once. The final CDR3 position lacks the conserved phenylalanine or tryptophan, pointing to a likely read error. It is unclear where the CDR3 begins or ends on the DNA, so no DNA is shown, and the CDR3 is as TCRdb lists it. The chain uses TRBV29-1 and TRBJ1-2; TRBD1 reflects the table's D call only, with no check against the DNA. CDR1 and CDR2 from the germline V gene are SQVTM and ANQGSEA. The CDR3 comprises 14 residues, both ends counted. The CDR3 sequence is CSIEAEEGVGGYIL.

On this clonotype itself: The junction does not match germline at one end; this may be a read error. The chain uses TRBV5-4 and TRBJ2-1; D might be TRBD2 (5 bases). Germline V gene lookup returns CDR1 SGHNT and CDR2 YYREEE (reference sequence). The CDR3 consists of 15 residues. The CDR3 region is CASILGGLARDEQFF. CDR3 bases: TGTGCCAGCATCTTGGGCGGACTGGCTCGGGATGAGCAGTTCTTC.

Regarding this clonotype: It is likely a read error, because the conserved phenylalanine at the end of the CDR3 is missing. The chain links TRBV6-1 to TRBJ1-3; 8 nucleotides match TRBD1. This CDR3 has 12 amino acids. Germline CDR1 is MNHNS and CDR2 is SASEGT. The J segment lost 11 bases and the V segment lost 10 bases, leaving 10 bases of the junction unmatched. CDR3 protein: CAIGQGGNAIYL. The CDR3 nucleotides are TGTGCCATTGGACAGGGAGGGAACGCCATATATCTT.

This chain uses TRBV6-5 with TRBJ2-7; no clear D. CDR1 is MNHEY, CDR2 SVGAGI, per germline. Trimming stripped 10 bases from V and 6 bases from J, with 13 bases between. This CDR3 comprises 11 residues. CDR3 in amino acids: CANTSGREQYF. CDR3 coding DNA: TGTGCCAACACTTCGGGTCGCGAGCAGTACTTC.